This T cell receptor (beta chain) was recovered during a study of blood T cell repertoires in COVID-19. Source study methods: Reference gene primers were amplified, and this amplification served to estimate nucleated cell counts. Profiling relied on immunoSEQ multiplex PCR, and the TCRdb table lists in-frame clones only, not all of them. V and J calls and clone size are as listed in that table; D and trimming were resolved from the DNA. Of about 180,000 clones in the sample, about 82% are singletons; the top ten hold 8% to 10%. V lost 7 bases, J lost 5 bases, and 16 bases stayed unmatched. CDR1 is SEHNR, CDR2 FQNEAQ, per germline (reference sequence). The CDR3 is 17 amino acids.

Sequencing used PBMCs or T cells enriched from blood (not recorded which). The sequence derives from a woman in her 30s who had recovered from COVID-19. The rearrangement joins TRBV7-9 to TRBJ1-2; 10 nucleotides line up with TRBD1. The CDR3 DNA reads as TGTGCCAGCAAACGCCGGGACAGGGGAGGTGATTTGTATGGCTACACCTTC. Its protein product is CASKRRDRGGDLYGYTF.